A single sample gave rise to the 19 T cell receptor beta chains below, sequenced in a study of cytomegalovirus exposure and HLA in healthy donors (TCRdb year 2017). The library came from the immunoSEQ multiplex PCR assay. A mixture of 60 forward primers for TCR Vbeta segments and 13 reverse primers for TCR Jbeta segments was used in the multiplex PCR. In its TCRdb copy, this immuneACCESS table keeps in-frame sequences only and misses some clones. Where compared with another copy, unresolved V genes explain less than half of these, and the others have no known cause. For this sample the table gives over 20,000 clones, of which almost 70% were detected only once. The ten largest clones add up to more than 3.5% of the sample. Sample: PBMCs. The receptors derive from a woman between 45 and 65 years old in good health and CMV-seronegative.

This chain links TRBV18 with TRBJ2-1; the D gene is possibly TRBD2 (5 bases). V lost 4 bases and J lost 6, with 7 bases in between. This CDR3 comprises 12 residues. Germline V CDR1 and CDR2: KGHSH, LQKENI. The DNA for the CDR3 is TGTGCCAGCTCACTTAGCGTCAATGAGCAGTTCTTC. As protein: CASSLSVNEQFF.

This clone was seen a single time. The chain uses TRBV5-6 and TRBJ2-1; 8 positions agree with TRBD1. The CDR3 length is 14 residues. V trimming: 2 bases; J trimming: 9 bases; junction bases outside the gene matches: 7. Germline V gene lookup returns CDR1 SGHDT and CDR2 YYEEEE. The CDR3: CASSFGQGDTEQFF. The CDR3, as DNA: TGTGCCAGCAGCTTCGGACAGGGTGATACTGAGCAGTTCTTC.

This clone was counted between two and nine times. The chain carries TRBV11-2 and TRBJ2-5; D remains unclear. Germline V gene sequence: CDR1 SGHAT, CDR2 FQNNGV. The length of the CDR3 is 12 residues. Trimming took off 5 bases at V and 1 base at J, with 5 bases between the two ends. The DNA of the CDR3 is TGTGCCAGCAGCCCATCCCAAGAGACCCAGTACTTC. This encodes CASSPSQETQYF.

The J gene is TRBJ2-5, the V gene TRBV28; TRBD1 matches at 9 bases. This CDR3 is 14 amino acids long. V shed 2 bases and J 3 bases; nucleotides not matched to a gene: 1. Germline-derived CDR1 and CDR2 are MDHEN and SYDVKM. In DNA, the CDR3 is TGTGCCAGCAGTTTAAGGACAGGGGAAGAGACCCAGTACTTC. Translation gives CASSLRTGEETQYF.

The chain employs TRBV29-1 and TRBJ2-2, with 14 bases aligning to TRBD2. The CDR3 loop spans 13 amino acids. CDR1 is SQVTM and CDR2 is ANQGSEA in the germline V gene. The CDR3 sequence: CSGLAGGTGELFF. Written as DNA, the CDR3 is TGCAGTGGACTAGCGGGAGGCACCGGGGAGCTGTTTTTT.

The chain combines TRBV29-1 with TRBJ1-1, with D possibly TRBD1 on 5 matching bases. Germline assignment: CDR1 SQVTM and CDR2 ANQGSEA. The germline V and J ends were trimmed by 6 bases and 5 bases, with 13 bases remaining between them. This CDR3 has 12 residues. The CDR3 coding sequence is TGCAGCGTCCAGGGAGGGGTGACTGAAGCTTTCTTT. Translation: CSVQGGVTEAFF.

This clone was detected only a few times. This chain links TRBV6-5 with TRBJ1-1; maybe TRBD1 (5 bases). The CDR3 spans 13 residues. Germline V gene sequence: CDR1 MNHEY, CDR2 SVGAGI. V was pared by 2 bases and J by 10 bases, with 14 bases between. In nucleotides, the CDR3 is TGTGCCAGCAGTTACGGGGACGGTAGCGGAGCTTTCTTT. Translating it yields CASSYGDGSGAFF.

This clone was detected once. The gene calls are TRBV25-1 and TRBJ1-5; no definite D call. Trimming took 3 bases from V and 0 from J, leaving 6 bases between them. The CDR3 sequence is 14 residues long. The germline gives CDR1 MGHDK, CDR2 SYGVNS. The CDR3 nucleotides read TGTGCCAGCAGTGATTTAAATAGCAATCAGCCCCAGCATTTT. This translates into CASSDLNSNQPQHF.

This chain links TRBV6-5 with TRBJ1-6; no reliable D call. V lost 6 bases and J 6 bases, leaving 9 bases between the germline ends. The CDR3 length is 13 residues. Germline V CDR1 and CDR2: MNHEY, SVGAGI. DNA of the CDR3: TGTGCCAGCAGAGAGGGCGGTAATTCACCCCTCCACTTT. Protein sequence: CASREGGNSPLHF.

CDR3 in DNA: TGTGCCAGCAGCTCGGGGGGGGCCCCCTATGGCTACACCTTC. It is translated as CASSSGGAPYGYTF. The V and J genes are TRBV6-1 and TRBJ1-2; tentatively, D is TRBD1 (6 bases). From germline, CDR1 is MNHNS and CDR2 SASEGT. This CDR3 spans 14 amino acids. V lost 6 bases and J lost 4, with 15 bases in between.

This clone was detected only a few times. This chain links TRBV28 with TRBJ2-7; D unclear. Germline CDR1 is MDHEN and CDR2 is SYDVKM. CDR3 size: 12 residues. The V end was cut by 3 bases, the J end by 6 bases, with 9 bases between. The CDR3: CASSLYNVEQYF. The CDR3 DNA follows: TGTGCCAGCAGTTTGTATAATGTCGAGCAGTACTTC.

This clone was found once. J is TRBJ1-2 and V is TRBV5-8; 9 bases are a match to TRBD1. Germline V CDR1 and CDR2: SGHTS, YDEGEE. V lost 2 bases, J lost 3 bases, and 8 bases stayed unmatched. The CDR3 is made up of 16 amino acids. The CDR3 bases are TGTGCCAGCAGCTTAGGGACAGGGTTGGCTGACTATGGCTACACCTTC. Protein: CASSLGTGLADYGYTF.

In regard to this clone: Different DNA sequences within this sample yield the same CDR3. This chain links TRBV28 with TRBJ2-7; D possibly corresponds to TRBD1 (5 bases). The germline V and J ends were trimmed by 6 bases and 9 bases, with 21 bases remaining between them. Germline V CDR1 and CDR2: MDHEN, SYDVKM. The CDR3 contains 14 residues. The CDR3 loop is CASSPGLEERLQYF. CDR3 sequence (DNA): TGTGCCAGCAGCCCAGGGCTAGAGGAAAGGTTGCAGTACTTC.

This chain links TRBV4-1 with TRBJ1-1, with D uncertain. Trimming cost V 0 bases and J 1 base, with 15 bases left between them. The CDR3 consists of 17 residues. Germline V gives CDR1 MGHRA, CDR2 YSYEKL. The CDR3 loop is CASSQEHLDPENTEAFF. DNA of the CDR3: TGCGCCAGCAGCCAAGAACACCTAGATCCTGAGAACACTGAAGCTTTCTTT.

The chain has TRBV9 and TRBJ1-1; possible D gene TRBD1, 6 bases. Germline CDR1 and CDR2: SGDLS and YYNGEE. V was clipped by 0 bases and J by 5 bases, with 14 bases between them. The CDR3 spans 15 residues. Here the CDR3 reads CASSVVSGDDTEAFF. CDR3 nucleotide sequence: TGTGCCAGCAGCGTAGTTTCAGGGGATGATACTGAAGCTTTCTTT.

The V and J genes are TRBV2 and TRBJ2-1; TRBD2 agrees at 11 bases. Germline CDR1 SNHLY, CDR2 FYNNEI. The CDR3 sequence is 13 residues long. V lost 8 bases, J lost 3 bases, and 0 bases stayed unmatched. The CDR3 region is CASGTSGYNEQFF. The CDR3, as DNA: TGTGCCAGCGGGACTAGCGGCTACAATGAGCAGTTCTTC.

Here the CDR3 reads CASSLLNEKLFF. The DNA of the CDR3 is TGTGCCAGCAGCTTGCTCAATGAAAAACTGTTTTTT. The rearrangement uses TRBV5-6 and TRBJ1-4; D not resolved. CDR1 SGHDT and CDR2 YYEEEE come from the germline V gene. V was pared by 1 base and J by 5 bases, with 3 bases between. CDR3 length equals 12 residues.

V usage is TRBV6-5 and J usage is TRBJ2-6, with D possibly matching TRBD1 (7 bases). The CDR3 has 15 residues. The V gene lost 7 bases and the J gene lost 0 bases, with 10 bases spanning the gap. Germline loops: CDR1 MNHEY, CDR2 SVGAGI. CDR3 sequence: CASTRGASGANVLTF. As DNA, the CDR3 is TGTGCCAGCACCAGGGGGGCCTCTGGGGCCAACGTCCTGACTTTC.

This clone appeared a few times. The V call is TRBV5-1, the J call TRBJ2-5; TRBD2 aligns across 13 bases. The germline V gene has CDR1 SGHRS and CDR2 YFSETQ. The trim removed 4 bases at V and 3 bases at J, leaving 6 bases unmatched. This CDR3 contains 16 residues. The DNA of the CDR3 is TGCGCCAGCAGCCCGGGGGGGACTAGCGGGGAAGAGACCCAGTACTTC. Its protein product is CASSPGGTSGEETQYF.